The 30 T cell receptor beta chains below all came from one sample that was sequenced in a study of PD-1 blockade in mismatch repair-deficient tumors (dated by TCRdb to about 2017). Libraries were made using the immunoSEQ multiplex PCR assay. The table was pulled from immuneACCESS by TCRdb, which kept in-frame rearrangements only. Such tables lose some clones; where checked, under half of the loss comes from unresolved V genes, and the rest has no known cause. The sample records over 100,000 clones, roughly 80% of which are singletons. Jointly, the top ten make up about 4.5% of the sample. The source material was peripheral blood, sampled about 13 months after starting pembrolizumab. These receptors came from an adult with mismatch repair-deficient cancer.

V gene TRBV7-2 combines with J gene TRBJ2-7; no clear D. The CDR3 loop spans 14 amino acids. Looked up from germline, CDR1 is SGHTA and CDR2 is FQGNSA. The V and J ends lost 5 bases and 0 bases respectively, with 11 bases between them. The CDR3 protein is CASSPYPLSYEQYF. CDR3 bases: TGTGCCAGCAGCCCTTATCCCCTCTCCTACGAGCAGTACTTC.

The rearrangement uses TRBV7-8 and TRBJ1-3; D gene ambiguous. The germline V gene encodes CDR1 SGHVS and CDR2 FQNEAQ. This CDR3 has 13 amino acids. Trimming shortened V by 5 bases and J by 2 bases, and 7 bases separated the two germline ends. CDR3 sequence: CASSMQAGNTIYF. The CDR3 bases are TGTGCCAGCAGCATGCAGGCTGGAAACACCATATATTTT.

The V gene is TRBV28, the J gene TRBJ1-1, with TRBD1 identical over 7 bases. In germline, CDR1 is MDHEN, CDR2 SYDVKM. CDR3 length: 15 residues. V lost 7 bases to trimming and J lost 5 bases; unmatched junction nucleotides: 13. CDR3 DNA sequence: TGTGCCAGCACCGCCAAGGGACAGTCCCGGACTGAAGCTTTCTTT. Its protein is CASTAKGQSRTEAFF.

The chain has TRBV19 and TRBJ2-2, with D perhaps TRBD1 or TRBD2 (5 bases each). This CDR3 region has 15 residues. V lost 5 bases and J lost 1, with 11 bases in between. Germline V lookup: CDR1 LNHDA, CDR2 SQIVND (reference sequence). The CDR3 region is CASSLGTVNTGELFF. The DNA for the CDR3 is TGTGCCAGTAGTCTCGGGACGGTGAACACCGGGGAGCTGTTTTTT. The variable domain in full, completed from reference TRBV19 and TRBJ2-2, reads DGGITQSPKYLFRKEGQNVTLSCEQNLNHDAMYWYRQDPGQGLRLIYYSQIVNDFQKGDIAEGYSVSREKKESFPLTVTSAQKNPTAFYLCASSLGTVNTGELFFGEGSRLTVL.

This sequence joins TRBV25-1 and TRBJ1-1; D is undetermined. The germline V gene has CDR1 MGHDK and CDR2 SYGVNS. CDR3 length: 15 residues. The V gene lost 3 bases and the J gene lost 0 bases, with 11 bases spanning the gap. The CDR3 DNA reads TGTGCCAGCAGTGATCCTCCAGAGATGAACACTGAAGCTTTCTTT. Its translation: CASSDPPEMNTEAFF.

This clone was counted only a few times. V usage is TRBV19 and J usage is TRBJ1-4; D gene unclear. This CDR3 has 16 amino acids. The V and J ends lost 3 bases and 5 bases respectively, with 16 bases between them. Germline V CDR1 and CDR2: LNHDA, SQIVND (reference sequence). The CDR3 coding sequence is TGTGCCAGTAGTATTGCAAGGTCAGTTGCGAATGAAAAACTGTTTTTT. Protein product: CASSIARSVANEKLFF.

The chain uses TRBV19 and TRBJ1-1; D gene unclear. This CDR3 has 12 residues. Trimming shortened V by 3 bases and J by 2 bases, and 4 bases separated the two germline ends. CDR1 is LNHDA, CDR2 SQIVND, per germline (reference sequence). For the CDR3, the DNA is TGTGCCAGTAGTATTCAAAACACTGAAGCTTTCTTT. This encodes CASSIQNTEAFF.

The rearrangement links TRBV7-7 to TRBJ1-1, with a tentative D call TRBD1 (5 bases). Trimming shortened V by 4 bases and J by 0 bases, and 12 bases separated the two germline ends. Germline V gene data show CDR1 as SSHAT and CDR2 as FNYEAQ (reference sequence). This CDR3 spans 15 amino acids. DNA for the CDR3: TGTGCCAGCAGCTCCGGAGACAGAATGAACACTGAAGCTTTCTTT. Translated, it gives CASSSGDRMNTEAFF.

As concerns this clone: At the DNA level, this CDR3 is encoded by other sequences in the same sample as well. The gene calls are TRBV5-1 and TRBJ2-7, with 8 positions matching TRBD2. The germline gives CDR1 SGHRS, CDR2 YFSETQ. The CDR3 extends over 14 amino acids. J was trimmed by 0 bases and V by 2 bases; bases with no gene match: 1. The CDR3 DNA follows: TGCGCCAGCAGCTTAGCGGGAGACTCCTACGAGCAGTACTTC. Its translation: CASSLAGDSYEQYF.

CDR3 DNA: TGTGCCAGCAGCTTGGGGGGATCTTTAGGGGCCTACGAGCAGTACTTC. Protein sequence: CASSLGGSLGAYEQYF. V is TRBV5-4 and J is TRBJ2-7; maybe TRBD1 (5 bases). V dropped 0 bases and J dropped 2 bases, with 15 bases sitting between them. The CDR3 loop spans 16 amino acids. Germline lookup yields CDR1 SGHNT and CDR2 YYREEE (reference sequence).

In this sample, this clone turned up once. This rearrangement joins TRBV11-2 to TRBJ2-2; no definite D call. The CDR3 has 15 amino acids. The V end lost 0 bases, the J end lost 0 bases, and 5 bases lay between the germline ends. Germline values: CDR1 SGHAT, CDR2 FQNNGV. The CDR3 nucleotides are TGTGCCAGCAGCTTAGATTCCACGAACACCGGGGAGCTGTTTTTT. Residues: CASSLDSTNTGELFF.

J is TRBJ2-2 and V is TRBV7-8; D is perhaps TRBD2 (5 bases). CDR1 SGHVS and CDR2 FQNEAQ come from the germline V gene. V was clipped by 2 bases and J by 0 bases, with 7 bases between them. There are 15 residues in the CDR3. CDR3 sequence reads: CASSLRDANTGELFF. The CDR3, as DNA: TGTGCCAGCAGCTTACGGGATGCGAACACCGGGGAGCTGTTTTTT.

This sequence joins TRBV11-2 and TRBJ2-3, with 12 nucleotides matching TRBD2. The V gene end was trimmed by 0 bases and the J gene end by 5 bases; junction bases not matched to a gene: 3. CDR3 length: 16 residues. Per the germline V gene, CDR1 is SGHAT and CDR2 is FQNNGV. The CDR3 DNA reads TGTGCCAGCAGCTTAGAGGCTAGCGGGAGGGGAGATACGCAGTATTTT. Translating it yields CASSLEASGRGDTQYF.

V is TRBV7-8 and J is TRBJ1-5; D not certain. The V end lost 0 bases, the J end lost 4 bases, and 7 bases lay between the germline ends. This CDR3 has 14 residues. Germline lookup yields CDR1 SGHVS and CDR2 FQNEAQ. The CDR3: CASSLALGNQPQHF. DNA of the CDR3: TGTGCCAGCAGCTTAGCCCTGGGTAATCAGCCCCAGCATTTT.

This chain joins TRBV7-2 and TRBJ2-5, with 14 bases aligning to TRBD2. Germline V gene data show CDR1 as SGHTA and CDR2 as FQGNSA. This CDR3 region has 17 residues. The ends lost 5 bases at V and 2 bases at J; junction bases unmatched: 7. The CDR3 bases are TGTGCCAGCAGCCTAGGGACTAGCGGGAGTGGACAAGAGACCCAGTACTTC. Its protein is CASSLGTSGSGQETQYF. Drawing the rest from reference TRBV7-2 and TRBJ2-5, the complete variable domain is GAGVSQSPSNKVTEKGKDVELRCDPISGHTALYWYRQSLGQGLEFLIYFQGNSAPDKSGLPSDRFSAERTGGSVSTLTIQRTQQEDSAVYLCASSLGTSGSGQETQYFGPGTRLLVL.

CDR3 protein: CASSLGTNYEQYF. CDR3 nucleotide sequence: TGTGCCAGCAGCTTGGGCACCAACTACGAGCAGTACTTC. This chain links TRBV5-6 with TRBJ2-7; no firm D call. Per germline, CDR1 SGHDT and CDR2 YYEEEE. V lost 0 bases and J lost 3, with 7 bases in between. CDR3 size: 13 residues.

The chain carries TRBV29-1 and TRBJ1-1; a possible D gene is TRBD1 (6 bases). Germline V CDR1 and CDR2: SQVTM, ANQGSEA. The V and J ends lost 2 bases and 5 bases respectively, with 12 bases between them. This CDR3 region has 13 residues. As DNA, the CDR3 is TGCAGCGTTGAAAGGGGGGGTCGGACTGAAGCTTTCTTT. Translating it yields CSVERGGRTEAFF.

The chain employs TRBV18 and TRBJ2-3, with D possibly matching TRBD1 (6 bases). The CDR3 is 15 amino acids. Germline V lookup: CDR1 KGHSH, CDR2 LQKENI. Trimming shortened V by 5 bases and J by 4 bases, and 16 bases separated the two germline ends. The CDR3 region is CASSATAGDADTQYF. The CDR3, as DNA: TGTGCCAGCTCAGCCACGGCAGGGGATGCAGATACGCAGTATTTT.

This clone was recorded a few times. This chain joins TRBV4-3 and TRBJ2-7; 7 nucleotides match TRBD1. Unmatched junction bases numbered 4, after V lost 3 bases and J lost 2 bases. The germline gives CDR1 LGHNA, CDR2 YSLEER. CDR3 length: 14 amino acids. CDR3 nucleotides: TGCGCCAGCAGCCAGTTGACAGGGACCTACGAGCAGTACTTC. This codes for CASSQLTGTYEQYF.

The chain joins TRBV29-1 to TRBJ2-1, with D unclear. Trimming pared 6 bases from V and 4 bases from J, leaving 10 bases between. Germline CDR1 SQVTM, CDR2 ANQGSEA. The length of the CDR3 is 12 residues. The CDR3 DNA follows: TGCAGCGTCCTACCTCCATACAATGAGCAGTTCTTC. Amino acid sequence: CSVLPPYNEQFF.

The genes are TRBV4-1 and TRBJ2-3; 10 bases agree with TRBD2. This CDR3 is 17 amino acids long. V dropped 4 bases and J dropped 1; count of bases not matched to a gene: 8. Germline assignment: CDR1 MGHRA and CDR2 YSYEKL. The CDR3 bases are TGCGCCAGCAGCCCAACAAGGACTAGCGGAGGCACAGATACGCAGTATTTT. Protein product: CASSPTRTSGGTDTQYF.

The gene calls are TRBV6-6 and TRBJ1-4, with D perhaps matching TRBD1 (5 bases). This CDR3 is 11 amino acids long. Germline V gives CDR1 MNHNY, CDR2 SVGAGI (reference sequence). The V gene lost 6 bases and the J gene lost 14 bases, with 13 bases spanning the gap. The CDR3 sequence: CASSTGTVLFF. CDR3 DNA: TGTGCCAGCAGCACCGGGACCGTGCTGTTTTTT.

The chain employs TRBV10-3 and TRBJ2-3, with D perhaps matching TRBD1 or TRBD2 (5 bases each). The germline V and J ends were trimmed by 1 base and 5 bases, with 10 bases remaining between them. The CDR3 length is 14 residues. In germline, CDR1 is ENHRY, CDR2 SYGVKD. CDR3 residues: CAISEWDGGDTQYF. The CDR3 nucleotides read TGTGCCATCAGTGAGTGGGACGGAGGAGATACGCAGTATTTT.

The genes are TRBV6-1 and TRBJ2-7, with D perhaps given as TRBD1 or TRBD2 (5 bases each). Looked up from germline, CDR1 is MNHNS and CDR2 is SASEGT. CDR3 length equals 14 residues. Trimming removed 2 bases from V and 2 bases from J, with 10 bases in between. CDR3: CASSERDEAYEQYF. CDR3 nucleotide sequence: TGTGCCAGCAGTGAAAGGGACGAAGCCTACGAGCAGTACTTC.

V is TRBV19 and J is TRBJ1-1, with 8 bases identical to TRBD1. Germline CDR1 and CDR2: LNHDA and SQIVND (reference sequence). With V trimmed by 6 bases and J by 1 base, 4 bases remained unmatched. This CDR3 is built from 14 residues. Written as DNA, the CDR3 is TGTGCCAGTAGCCAGGGACAGGCGAACACTGAAGCTTTCTTT. Translated, it gives CASSQGQANTEAFF. The whole variable domain, filled in from reference TRBV19 and TRBJ1-1, reads DGGITQSPKYLFRKEGQNVTLSCEQNLNHDAMYWYRQDPGQGLRLIYYSQIVNDFQKGDIAEGYSVSREKKESFPLTVTSAQKNPTAFYLCASSQGQANTEAFFGQGTRLTVV.

This sequence joins TRBV9 and TRBJ2-7, with TRBD2 identical over 7 bases. This CDR3 spans 14 amino acids. Germline lookup yields CDR1 SGDLS and CDR2 YYNGEE. The J segment lost 3 bases and the V segment lost 4 bases, leaving 7 bases of the junction unmatched. The CDR3 region is CASSSSGSIYEQYF. The DNA of the CDR3 is TGTGCCAGCAGCTCTAGCGGATCGATCTACGAGCAGTACTTC.

The CDR3 DNA sequence: TGTGCCAGCAGCTTAGATCCGGGAGGGGTCTACGAGCAGTACTTC. It is translated as CASSLDPGGVYEQYF. This rearrangement joins TRBV11-2 to TRBJ2-7; TRBD2 agrees at 8 bases. Germline V gives CDR1 SGHAT, CDR2 FQNNGV. The CDR3 extends over 15 amino acids. With V trimmed by 0 bases and J by 3 bases, 4 bases remained unmatched.

Within the sample, this clone is medium-sized. The chain is built from TRBV9 and TRBJ2-7; the D gene is possibly TRBD2 (5 bases). V gave up 4 bases and J gave up 7 bases, with 12 bases separating them. CDR3 size: 12 residues. The germline CDR1 and CDR2 sequences are SGDLS and YYNGEE. CDR3 in DNA: TGTGCCAGCAGCCACTCCACGGGGGAGCAGTACTTC. It is translated as CASSHSTGEQYF. Based on the CDR3 plus reference TRBV9 and TRBJ2-7, the full variable domain is DSGVTQTPKHLITATGQRVTLRCSPRSGDLSVYWYQQSLDQGLQFLIQYYNGEERAKGNILERFSAQQFPDLHSELNLSSLELGDSALYFCASSHSTGEQYFGPGTRLTVT.

The chain is built from TRBV2 and TRBJ2-7, with 12 bases identical to TRBD2. Germline-derived CDR1 and CDR2 are SNHLY and FYNNEI. The CDR3 consists of 14 residues. V dropped 10 bases and J dropped 6; count of bases not matched to a gene: 10. The CDR3 loop reads CAIIETSGSVEQYF. CDR3 sequence (DNA): TGTGCCATCATCGAGACTAGCGGGAGCGTCGAGCAGTACTTC.

The chain uses TRBV7-6 and TRBJ2-5; 12 positions agree with TRBD2. The V gene end was trimmed by 5 bases and the J gene end by 4 bases; junction bases not matched to a gene: 5. CDR1 is SGHVS and CDR2 is FNYEAQ in the germline V gene. This CDR3 has 15 residues. The CDR3 sequence: CASSGPLAGGETQYF. The CDR3 region has the DNA TGTGCCAGCAGCGGACCACTAGCGGGAGGAGAGACCCAGTACTTC.